This T cell receptor (beta chain) was sequenced for a study of T cell responses to AZD1222 COVID-19 vaccine. V shed 5 bases and J shed 3 bases, with 11 bases lying between them. CDR3 length: 13 residues. From germline, CDR1 is SGHNT and CDR2 YYREEE (reference sequence). Regarding this clone: No antigen is known for it.

Method: immunoSEQ multiplex PCR; TCRdb's copy keeps in-frame clones and lacks some. This sample has about 130,000 clones, with approximately 91% found just once. Findings and caveats of the study: There were mostly white British donors and more females than males, and clonal diversity was possibly underestimated. With dominance at 160-218 and 743-854, vaccine-associated CD4 TCRs spanned spike. Unmutated variant regions reportedly attract nearly half of all spike-specific TCRs.

The source is an adult who received the AZD1222 COVID-19 vaccine. The source material was peripheral blood, sampled 28 days after the second AZD1222 dose. The J gene is TRBJ1-1, the V gene TRBV5-4; D is perhaps TRBD1 (6 bases). The CDR3 DNA is TGTGCCAGCAGGACAGGTCCGGACACTGAAGCTTTCTTT. It encodes CASRTGPDTEAFF.